Described below is a single T cell receptor (beta chain) sequence and its context. Authors' processing steps: Amplification of reference gene primers was used by the study to estimate nucleated cell counts. TCRdb's copy holds only in-frame clones and misses some; the assay was immunoSEQ multiplex PCR. From that table come the V and J calls and clone size; the DNA was used to work out D and trimming. The table includes some 450,000 clones, over 85% detected once. The data were taken from a study of blood T cell repertoires in COVID-19. Study at large: Samples of COVID-19 (acute and convalescent) were obtained from the United States, Italy and Spain. In each case, the material was cDNA or gDNA derived from T cells, B-cell-depleted T cells, or PBMCs.

CDR3 size: 14 residues. The V gene's germline CDR1 is SEHNR and CDR2 FQNEAQ (reference sequence). J was trimmed by 5 bases and V by 5 bases; bases with no gene match: 8. Seattle's enrolled individuals joined amid active infection and were then monitored longitudinally. The rearrangement joins TRBV7-9 to TRBJ2-7; 8 bases agree with TRBD1. Sequencing was carried out using peripheral blood. The TCR sequence derives from a man aged 18 to 30 with COVID-19, enrolled during active disease. This CDR3 reads CASSPKGQGHEQYF. DNA for the CDR3: TGTGCCAGCAGCCCCAAAGGACAGGGACACGAGCAGTACTTC.